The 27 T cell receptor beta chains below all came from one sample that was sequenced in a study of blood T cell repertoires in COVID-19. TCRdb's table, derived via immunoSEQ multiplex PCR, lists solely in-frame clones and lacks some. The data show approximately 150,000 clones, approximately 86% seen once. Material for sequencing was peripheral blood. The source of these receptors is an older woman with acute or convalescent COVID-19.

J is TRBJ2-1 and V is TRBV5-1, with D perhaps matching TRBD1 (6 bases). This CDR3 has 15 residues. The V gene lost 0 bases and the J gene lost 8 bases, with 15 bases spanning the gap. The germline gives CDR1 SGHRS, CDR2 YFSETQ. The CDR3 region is CASSLDGGRGDEQFF. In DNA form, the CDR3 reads TGCGCCAGCAGCTTGGATGGGGGCAGGGGAGATGAGCAGTTCTTC.

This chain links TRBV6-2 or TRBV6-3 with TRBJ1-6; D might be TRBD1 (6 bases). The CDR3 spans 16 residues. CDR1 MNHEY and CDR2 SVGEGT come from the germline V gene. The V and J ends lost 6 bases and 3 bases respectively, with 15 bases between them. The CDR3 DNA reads TGTGCCAGCAGCATATCCGGGACAAGCTATAATTCACCCCTCCACTTT. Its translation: CASSISGTSYNSPLHF.

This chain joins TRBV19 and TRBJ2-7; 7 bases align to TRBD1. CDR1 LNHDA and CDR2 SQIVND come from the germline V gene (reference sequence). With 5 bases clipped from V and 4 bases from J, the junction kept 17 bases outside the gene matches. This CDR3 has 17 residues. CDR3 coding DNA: TGTGCCAGTAGTTCCCCTCGTTTAGGACAGGCAGTTTACGAGCAGTACTTC. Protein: CASSSPRLGQAVYEQYF.

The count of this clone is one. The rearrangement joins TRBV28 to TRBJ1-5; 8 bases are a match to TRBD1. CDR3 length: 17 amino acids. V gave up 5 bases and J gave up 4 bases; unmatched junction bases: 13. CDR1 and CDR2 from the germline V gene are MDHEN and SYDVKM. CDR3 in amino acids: CASSPPLGQGKNQPQHF. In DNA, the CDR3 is TGTGCCAGCAGTCCGCCCCTCGGACAGGGTAAAAATCAGCCCCAGCATTTT.

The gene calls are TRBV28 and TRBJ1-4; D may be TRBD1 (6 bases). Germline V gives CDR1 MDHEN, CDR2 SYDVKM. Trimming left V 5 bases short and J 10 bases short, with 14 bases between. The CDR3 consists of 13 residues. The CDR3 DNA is TGTGCCAGCAGTCTCTTGGACAGAATAAAACTGTTTTTT. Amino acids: CASSLLDRIKLFF.

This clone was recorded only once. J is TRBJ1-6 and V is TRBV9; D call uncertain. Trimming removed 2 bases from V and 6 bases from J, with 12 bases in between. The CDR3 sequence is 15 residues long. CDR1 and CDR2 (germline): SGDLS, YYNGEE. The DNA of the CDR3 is TGTGCCAGCAGCGTGGGCAGTACCGTTAATTCACCCCTCCACTTT. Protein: CASSVGSTVNSPLHF.

The CDR3: CASEGITGENIQYF. CDR3 sequence (DNA): TGTGCCAGCGAGGGGATAACGGGGGAAAACATTCAGTACTTC. The rearrangement uses TRBV9 and TRBJ2-4, with TRBD2 as a possible D gene (6 bases). CDR3 length: 14 amino acids. V was trimmed by 7 bases and J by 5 bases, leaving 16 bases between them. The germline V gene encodes CDR1 SGDLS and CDR2 YYNGEE.

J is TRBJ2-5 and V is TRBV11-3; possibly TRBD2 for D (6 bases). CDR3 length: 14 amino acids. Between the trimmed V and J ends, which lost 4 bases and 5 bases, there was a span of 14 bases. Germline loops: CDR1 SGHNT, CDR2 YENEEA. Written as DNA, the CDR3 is TGTGCCAGCAGCTCAAGGAGGGAGCGGGAGACCCAGTACTTC. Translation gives CASSSRRERETQYF.

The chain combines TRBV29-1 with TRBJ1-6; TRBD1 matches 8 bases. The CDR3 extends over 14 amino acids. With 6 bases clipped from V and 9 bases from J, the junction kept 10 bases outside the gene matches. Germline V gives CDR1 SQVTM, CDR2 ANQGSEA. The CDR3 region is CSVKDQGALSPLHF. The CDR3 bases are TGCAGCGTCAAAGACCAGGGGGCGCTTTCACCCCTCCACTTT.

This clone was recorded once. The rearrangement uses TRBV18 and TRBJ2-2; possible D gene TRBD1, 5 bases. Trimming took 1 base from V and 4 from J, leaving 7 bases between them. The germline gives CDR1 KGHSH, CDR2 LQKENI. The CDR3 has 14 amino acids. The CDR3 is CASSPRDSTGELFF. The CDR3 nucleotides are TGTGCCAGCTCACCACGTGACAGCACCGGGGAGCTGTTTTTT.

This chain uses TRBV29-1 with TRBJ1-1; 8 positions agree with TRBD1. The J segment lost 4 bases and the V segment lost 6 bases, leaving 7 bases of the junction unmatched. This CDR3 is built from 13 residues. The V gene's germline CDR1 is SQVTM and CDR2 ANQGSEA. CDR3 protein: CSVDRVRGTEAFF. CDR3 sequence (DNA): TGCAGCGTGGACAGGGTGAGGGGCACTGAAGCTTTCTTT.

CDR3 protein: CASSLRRSNQPQHF. The CDR3, as DNA: TGTGCCAGCAGCTTAAGGCGGAGCAATCAGCCCCAGCATTTT. The V call is TRBV5-6, the J call TRBJ1-5; D is unresolved. V lost 2 bases, J lost 1 base, and 7 bases lay in between. Germline lookup yields CDR1 SGHDT and CDR2 YYEEEE. CDR3 size: 14 residues.

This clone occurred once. This CDR3 reads CASSIGRPYEQYF. Here the CDR3 DNA reads TGTGCCAGTAGTATCGGCAGGCCCTACGAGCAGTACTTC. This chain links TRBV19 with TRBJ2-7; D is uncertain. CDR1 and CDR2 (germline): LNHDA, SQIVND (reference sequence). V was shortened by 3 bases and J by 2 bases, with 8 bases between the two germline ends. The CDR3 spans 13 residues. The variable domain in full, completed from reference TRBV19 and TRBJ2-7, reads DGGITQSPKYLFRKEGQNVTLSCEQNLNHDAMYWYRQDPGQGLRLIYYSQIVNDFQKGDIAEGYSVSREKKESFPLTVTSAQKNPTAFYLCASSIGRPYEQYFGPGTRLTVT.

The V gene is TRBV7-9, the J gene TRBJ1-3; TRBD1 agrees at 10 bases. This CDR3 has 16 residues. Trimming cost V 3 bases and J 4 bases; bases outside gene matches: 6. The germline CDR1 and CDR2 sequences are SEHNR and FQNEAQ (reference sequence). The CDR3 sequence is CASSFPGTGVGNTIYF. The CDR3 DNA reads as TGTGCCAGCAGCTTCCCCGGGACAGGGGTGGGAAACACCATATATTTT.

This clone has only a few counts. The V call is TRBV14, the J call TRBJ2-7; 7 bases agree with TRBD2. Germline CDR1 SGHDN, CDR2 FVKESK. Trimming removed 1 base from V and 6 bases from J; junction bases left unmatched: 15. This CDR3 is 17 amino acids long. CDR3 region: CASSQAFGGTEIFEQYF. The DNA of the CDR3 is TGTGCCAGCAGCCAAGCTTTCGGGGGGACCGAGATCTTCGAGCAGTACTTC.

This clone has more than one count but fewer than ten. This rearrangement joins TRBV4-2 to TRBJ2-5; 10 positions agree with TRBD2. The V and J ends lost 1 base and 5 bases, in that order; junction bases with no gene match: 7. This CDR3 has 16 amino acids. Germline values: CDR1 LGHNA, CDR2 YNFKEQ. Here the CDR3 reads CASSQGGSGGQETQYF. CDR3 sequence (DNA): TGTGCCAGCAGCCAAGGAGGTAGCGGGGGGCAGGAGACCCAGTACTTC.

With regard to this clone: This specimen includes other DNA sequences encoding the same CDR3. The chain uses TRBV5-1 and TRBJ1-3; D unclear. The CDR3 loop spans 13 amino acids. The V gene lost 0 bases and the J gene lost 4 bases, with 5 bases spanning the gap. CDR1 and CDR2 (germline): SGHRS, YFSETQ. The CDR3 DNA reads TGCGCCAGCAGCTTGGGACTAGGAAACACCATATATTTT. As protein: CASSLGLGNTIYF.

The CDR3 DNA is TGTGCCAGTGGGACAGGGGCCTACGAGCAGTACTTC. The encoded protein is CASGTGAYEQYF. The rearrangement uses TRBV19 and TRBJ2-7, with 10 bases identical to TRBD1. The germline V gene encodes CDR1 LNHDA and CDR2 SQIVND (reference sequence). V lost 8 bases and J lost 2; bases outside the gene matches: 0. The CDR3 spans 12 residues.

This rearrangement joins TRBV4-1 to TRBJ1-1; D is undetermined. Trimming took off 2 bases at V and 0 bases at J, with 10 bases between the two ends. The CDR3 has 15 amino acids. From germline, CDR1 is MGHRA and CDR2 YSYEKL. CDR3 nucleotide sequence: TGCGCCAGCAGCCAATCCGGAGGGTTGAACACTGAAGCTTTCTTT. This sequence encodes CASSQSGGLNTEAFF.

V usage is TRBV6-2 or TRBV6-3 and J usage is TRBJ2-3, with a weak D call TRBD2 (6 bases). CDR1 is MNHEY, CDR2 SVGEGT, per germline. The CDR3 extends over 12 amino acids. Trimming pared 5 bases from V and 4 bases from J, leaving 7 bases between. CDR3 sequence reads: CASSRDSDTQYF. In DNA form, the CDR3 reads TGTGCCAGCAGTAGGGACTCAGATACGCAGTATTTT.

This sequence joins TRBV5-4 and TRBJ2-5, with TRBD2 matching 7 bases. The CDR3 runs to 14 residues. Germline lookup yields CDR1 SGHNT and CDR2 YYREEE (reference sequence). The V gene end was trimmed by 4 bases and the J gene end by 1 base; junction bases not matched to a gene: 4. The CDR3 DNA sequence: TGTGCCAGCAGCCCGGGGACTATCCAAGAGACCCAGTACTTC. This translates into CASSPGTIQETQYF.

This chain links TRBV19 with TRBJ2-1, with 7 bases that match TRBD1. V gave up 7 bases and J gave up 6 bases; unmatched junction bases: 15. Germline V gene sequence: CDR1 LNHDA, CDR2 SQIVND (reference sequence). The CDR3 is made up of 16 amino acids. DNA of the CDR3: TGTGCCAGTATTAAAGGGGCGGCAGGGGGATTCAATGAGCAGTTCTTC. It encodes CASIKGAAGGFNEQFF.

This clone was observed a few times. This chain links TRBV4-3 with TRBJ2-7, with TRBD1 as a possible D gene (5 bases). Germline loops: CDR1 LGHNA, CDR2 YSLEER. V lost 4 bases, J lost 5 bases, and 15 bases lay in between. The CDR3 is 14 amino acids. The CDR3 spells CASSLREGAHEQYF. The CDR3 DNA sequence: TGCGCCAGCAGCCTCAGGGAAGGTGCCCACGAGCAGTACTTC.

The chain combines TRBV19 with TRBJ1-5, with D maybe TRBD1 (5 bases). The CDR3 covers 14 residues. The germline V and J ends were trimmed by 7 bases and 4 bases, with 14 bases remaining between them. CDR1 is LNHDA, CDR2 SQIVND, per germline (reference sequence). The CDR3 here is CASTITGGNQPQHF. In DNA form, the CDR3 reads TGTGCCAGTACCATTACGGGGGGGAATCAGCCCCAGCATTTT.

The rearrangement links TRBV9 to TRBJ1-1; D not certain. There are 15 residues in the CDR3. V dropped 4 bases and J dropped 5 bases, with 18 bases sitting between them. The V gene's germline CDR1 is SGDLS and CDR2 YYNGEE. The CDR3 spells CASSLSEGPRTEAFF. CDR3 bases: TGTGCCAGCAGCCTTAGCGAAGGACCCAGAACTGAAGCTTTCTTT.

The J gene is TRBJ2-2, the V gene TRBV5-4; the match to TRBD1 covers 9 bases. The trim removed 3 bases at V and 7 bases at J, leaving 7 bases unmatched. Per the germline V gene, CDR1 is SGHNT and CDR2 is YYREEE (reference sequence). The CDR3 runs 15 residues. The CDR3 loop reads CASSSEQGAYGELFF. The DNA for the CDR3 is TGTGCCAGCAGCTCCGAACAGGGGGCGTACGGGGAGCTGTTTTTT.

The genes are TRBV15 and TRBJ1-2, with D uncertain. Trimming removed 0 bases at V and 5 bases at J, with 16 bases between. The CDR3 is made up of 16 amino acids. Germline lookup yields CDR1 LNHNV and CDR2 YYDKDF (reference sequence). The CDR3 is CATSRDGAGGLYGYTF. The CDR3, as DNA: TGTGCCACCAGCAGAGATGGCGCCGGAGGGTTGTATGGCTACACCTTC.